These 32 T cell receptor beta chains came from one sample sequenced in a study of blood T cell repertoires in COVID-19. This table comes from immunoSEQ multiplex PCR, and its TCRdb copy is limited to in-frame clones, with some not included. The data hold about 260,000 clones, with about 89% observed a single time. The sequencing sample was made of peripheral blood. These receptors all come from a woman aged 40 to 50 who had recovered from COVID-19.

In DNA, the CDR3 is TGTGCCAGCAGGGCCGGGACAGGGGTAGTGACTAATGAAAAACTGTTTTTT. Amino acid sequence: CASRAGTGVVTNEKLFF. This chain joins TRBV3-1 (or the pseudogene TRBV3-2) and TRBJ1-4, with TRBD1 identical over 10 bases. CDR3 length equals 17 residues. Germline loops: CDR1 LGHDT, CDR2 YNNKEL (reference sequence). J lost 2 bases, V lost 6 bases, and 9 bases had no gene match.

The rearrangement uses TRBV4-3 and TRBJ1-6; TRBD1 might be the D (5 bases). V was shortened by 0 bases and J by 10 bases, with 13 bases between the two germline ends. CDR3 length: 15 amino acids. CDR1 is LGHNA, CDR2 YSLEER, per germline. CDR3 in DNA: TGCGCCAGCAGCCAAGAGGCGGCAGGGTACTCACCCCTCCACTTT. Residues: CASSQEAAGYSPLHF.

The chain uses TRBV7-2 and TRBJ1-2; TRBD1 aligns across 8 bases. This CDR3 is 15 amino acids long. Germline V gives CDR1 SGHTA, CDR2 FQGNSA. V trimming: 1 base; J trimming: 2 bases; junction bases outside the gene matches: 3. The chain's CDR3 is CASSLGSGGNYGYTF. The CDR3 DNA is TGTGCCAGCAGCTTAGGTTCAGGGGGCAACTATGGCTACACCTTC.

The CDR3, as DNA: TGTGCCGTCAAGTTCGCGGGGGGGCCCCATCAGCTCTCCTACAATGAGCAGTTCTTC. Translating it yields CAVKFAGGPHQLSYNEQFF. The V gene is TRBV2, the J gene TRBJ2-1; 9 bases line up with TRBD2. Trimming cost V 11 bases and J 0 bases; bases outside gene matches: 20. CDR3 size: 19 residues. CDR1 is SNHLY, CDR2 FYNNEI, per germline.

The chain is built from TRBV28 and TRBJ2-5, with D maybe TRBD2 (5 bases). This CDR3 contains 13 residues. Germline V CDR1 and CDR2: MDHEN, SYDVKM. With 6 bases removed from V and 3 bases from J, the gap between germline ends came to 11 bases. The DNA of the CDR3 is TGTGCCAGCAGCCCGACGGGGAAAGAGACCCAGTACTTC. Translated, it gives CASSPTGKETQYF.

This sequence joins TRBV19 and TRBJ1-2; TRBD1 might be the D (6 bases). The CDR3 has 19 amino acids. Trimming cost V 1 base and J 3 bases, with 24 bases left between them. Looked up from germline, CDR1 is LNHDA and CDR2 is SQIVND (reference sequence). The CDR3 DNA sequence: TGTGCCAGTAGTATAGGCCCGGGGCCCGGACAGCGGAACTACTATGGCTACACCTTC. Translating it yields CASSIGPGPGQRNYYGYTF.

The chain has TRBV18 and TRBJ1-1, with D possibly TRBD1 on 6 matching bases. V dropped 1 base and J dropped 0 bases, with 9 bases sitting between them. This CDR3 contains 15 residues. The germline gives CDR1 KGHSH, CDR2 LQKENI. CDR3 nucleotide sequence: TGTGCCAGCTCACCACACCCAGGGGTGAACACTGAAGCTTTCTTT. Amino acids: CASSPHPGVNTEAFF.

The rearrangement joins TRBV3-1 (or the pseudogene TRBV3-2) to TRBJ2-7; 9 bases fit TRBD2. This CDR3 is built from 13 residues. Per germline, CDR1 LGHDT and CDR2 YNNKEL (reference sequence). V lost 2 bases to trimming and J lost 6 bases; unmatched junction nucleotides: 2. The CDR3 sequence is CASSQLAGIEQYF. Here the CDR3 DNA reads TGTGCCAGCAGCCAACTAGCGGGGATCGAGCAGTACTTC.

J is TRBJ2-7 and V is TRBV30, with TRBD1 as a possible D gene (5 bases). Germline values: CDR1 GTSNPN, CDR2 SVGIG (reference sequence). Trimming cost V 4 bases and J 1 base, with 14 bases left between them. The CDR3 consists of 14 residues. CDR3 loop: CAWTWGRLSYEQYF. CDR3 DNA: TGTGCCTGGACTTGGGGCAGGCTATCCTACGAGCAGTACTTC.

This clone was recorded once. The chain carries TRBV7-9 and TRBJ1-2, with 8 bases aligning to TRBD1. The CDR3 runs 15 residues. The J segment lost 5 bases and the V segment lost 2 bases, leaving 7 bases of the junction unmatched. Germline V gives CDR1 SEHNR, CDR2 FQNEAQ (reference sequence). As DNA, the CDR3 is TGTGCCAGCAGCTTATTGCCAGGGGGCGAATATGGCTACACCTTC. Its protein product is CASSLLPGGEYGYTF.

The chain combines TRBV19 with TRBJ1-2; D is ambiguous. The CDR3 runs 13 residues. CDR1 is LNHDA, CDR2 SQIVND, per germline (reference sequence). The V and J ends lost 3 bases and 5 bases respectively, with 10 bases between them. This chain's CDR3 is CASSIVGSYGYTF. CDR3 sequence (DNA): TGTGCCAGTAGTATTGTTGGCTCATATGGCTACACCTTC.

CDR3 in amino acids: CASSWGTAYEQYF. CDR3 bases: TGTGCCAGCAGTTGGGGGACAGCCTACGAGCAGTACTTC. This chain connects TRBV12-3 or TRBV12-4 to TRBJ2-7, with 7 positions matching TRBD1. V lost 4 bases and J lost 2; bases outside the gene matches: 2. The CDR3 is made up of 13 amino acids.

The genes are TRBV3-1 (or the pseudogene TRBV3-2) and TRBJ1-2, with 7 bases lining up with TRBD1. The V gene end was trimmed by 2 bases and the J gene end by 3 bases; junction bases not matched to a gene: 6. CDR1 is LGHDT, CDR2 YNNKEL, per germline (reference sequence). CDR3 length: 15 residues. Written as DNA, the CDR3 is TGTGCCAGCAGCCAAAGAGGACAGGTGTACTATGGCTACACCTTC. Protein product: CASSQRGQVYYGYTF.

The V and J genes are TRBV20-1 and TRBJ1-5; tentatively, D is TRBD1 (5 bases). CDR1 DFQATT and CDR2 SNEGSKA come from the germline V gene (reference sequence). Trimming left V 3 bases short and J 7 bases short, with 19 bases between. The CDR3 is made up of 15 amino acids. CDR3 coding DNA: TGCAGTGCTAGTATTCGGGCAGGGTTGGGGCAGCCCCAGCATTTT. It codes for CSASIRAGLGQPQHF.

The chain recombines TRBV19 with TRBJ1-2; 9 nucleotides align to TRBD1. This CDR3 region has 17 residues. Germline V CDR1 and CDR2: LNHDA, SQIVND (reference sequence). Trimming removed 2 bases from V and 2 bases from J; junction bases left unmatched: 9. In DNA, the CDR3 is TGTGCCAGTAGTATAACCCCCATCGGACAGGGGAACTATGGCTACACCTTC. Translation gives CASSITPIGQGNYGYTF.

V and J are TRBV19 and TRBJ1-6; a possible D gene is TRBD1 (5 bases). The V end lost 5 bases, the J end lost 8 bases, and 16 bases lay between the germline ends. Germline V CDR1 and CDR2: LNHDA, SQIVND (reference sequence). The CDR3 covers 15 residues. The chain's CDR3 is CASSVQGGTYSPLHF. The CDR3 region has the DNA TGTGCCAGTAGTGTGCAGGGTGGAACCTATTCACCCCTCCACTTT.

Only a few counts were recorded for this clone. This CDR3 is also generated by other DNA sequences in the sample. J is TRBJ1-2 and V is TRBV7-9, with TRBD1 identical over 7 bases. Per the germline V gene, CDR1 is SEHNR and CDR2 is FQNEAQ (reference sequence). J gave up 5 bases and V 5 bases, and 5 bases lay outside the gene matches. The CDR3 is 13 residues long. The CDR3: CASSLDRVYGYTF. The CDR3 region has the DNA TGTGCCAGCAGCCTCGACAGGGTTTATGGCTACACCTTC.

The chain uses TRBV10-2 and TRBJ1-2; TRBD1 might be the D (6 bases). Germline assignment: CDR1 WSHSY and CDR2 SAAADI. V was clipped by 5 bases and J by 7 bases, with 14 bases between them. The CDR3 length is 13 residues. CDR3 sequence reads: CASSSSGQGGYTF. The CDR3 coding sequence is TGCGCCAGCAGTTCGTCGGGACAAGGTGGCTACACCTTC.

This chain connects TRBV18 to TRBJ1-1, with D perhaps matching TRBD1 (5 bases). The germline V gene has CDR1 KGHSH and CDR2 LQKENI. V lost 4 bases, J lost 5 bases, and 11 bases lay in between. The CDR3 length is 13 residues. CDR3 residues: CASSQGGDTEAFF. The CDR3 nucleotides read TGTGCCAGCTCACAAGGAGGGGATACTGAAGCTTTCTTT.

This clone came up once. The chain carries TRBV27 and TRBJ2-7, with a possible D match to TRBD2 (5 bases). The CDR3 contains 13 residues. CDR1 is MNHEY and CDR2 is SMNVEV in the germline V gene (reference sequence). Trimming pared 6 bases from V and 6 bases from J, leaving 15 bases between. The CDR3 loop is CASRPGIGSEQYF. In DNA form, the CDR3 reads TGTGCCAGCAGACCCGGGATTGGGTCCGAGCAGTACTTC.

The J gene is TRBJ1-5, the V gene TRBV3-1 (or the pseudogene TRBV3-2); D is perhaps TRBD1 (6 bases). The CDR3 has 17 residues. Looked up from germline, CDR1 is LGHDT and CDR2 is YNNKEL (reference sequence). The V gene lost 1 base and the J gene lost 4 bases, with 17 bases spanning the gap. As DNA, the CDR3 is TGTGCCAGCAGCCAAGGTAGGGGGAGGGGCCTAAATCAGCCCCAGCATTTT. Residues: CASSQGRGRGLNQPQHF.

This sequence joins TRBV7-9 and TRBJ1-4; D not certain. The CDR3 covers 13 residues. CDR1 is SEHNR and CDR2 is FQNEAQ in the germline V gene (reference sequence). V lost 1 base and J lost 8, with 8 bases in between. The CDR3 loop is CASSLVADEKLFF. As DNA, the CDR3 is TGTGCCAGCAGCTTAGTAGCTGACGAAAAACTGTTTTTT.

J is TRBJ1-3 and V is TRBV6-1, with D maybe TRBD1 (6 bases). The germline CDR1 and CDR2 sequences are MNHNS and SASEGT. The V end was cut by 2 bases, the J end by 4 bases, with 6 bases between. This CDR3 is built from 13 residues. Here the CDR3 DNA reads TGTGCCAGCAGTGAACAGGGGGGAAACACCATATATTTT. As protein: CASSEQGGNTIYF.

The rearrangement links TRBV5-1 to TRBJ2-7; tentative D call: TRBD1 (5 bases). The CDR3 is 15 residues long. In germline, CDR1 is SGHRS, CDR2 YFSETQ. The V gene lost 4 bases and the J gene lost 3 bases, with 17 bases spanning the gap. In nucleotides, the CDR3 is TGCGCCAGCAGCACCTCAGGGAAGGTAGGCTACGAGCAGTACTTC. It specifies CASSTSGKVGYEQYF.

The J gene is TRBJ2-7, the V gene TRBV7-8, with 7 bases identical to TRBD1. Per the germline V gene, CDR1 is SGHVS and CDR2 is FQNEAQ. CDR3 length: 15 amino acids. After removal of 5 bases from V and 3 bases from J, the junction contained 10 bases not matched to a gene. CDR3 loop: CASSPSTGKLYEQYF. The CDR3 bases are TGTGCCAGCAGCCCCTCGACAGGGAAACTCTACGAGCAGTACTTC.

A few counts support this clone. The chain has TRBV18 and TRBJ2-7; TRBD2 matches 13 bases. Germline values: CDR1 KGHSH, CDR2 LQKENI. The CDR3 runs to 18 residues. V lost 4 bases to trimming and J lost 4 bases; unmatched junction nucleotides: 13. This CDR3 reads CASSLRLAGGSGVYEQYF. The CDR3 DNA sequence: TGTGCCAGCTCACTCCGACTAGCGGGGGGCTCAGGGGTATACGAGCAGTACTTC.

This clone was counted only a few times. This sequence joins TRBV6-6 and TRBJ1-1; D is unresolved. Germline V gives CDR1 MNHNY, CDR2 SVGAGI (reference sequence). The V end was cut by 5 bases, the J end by 3 bases, with 7 bases between. This CDR3 comprises 12 residues. The DNA for the CDR3 is TGTGCCAGCAGTCTGTCGGACACTGAAGCTTTCTTT. As protein: CASSLSDTEAFF.

This chain uses TRBV3-1 (or the pseudogene TRBV3-2) with TRBJ1-1, with 8 bases that match TRBD1. CDR3 size: 14 residues. Unmatched junction bases numbered 5, after V lost 4 bases and J lost 4 bases. Germline lookup yields CDR1 LGHDT and CDR2 YNNKEL (reference sequence). The CDR3 coding sequence is TGTGCCAGCAGCCCGCGGACAGGGCTCACTGAAGCTTTCTTT. This encodes CASSPRTGLTEAFF.

The genes are TRBV7-9 and TRBJ2-3, with D perhaps TRBD2 (7 bases). The V gene lost 5 bases and the J gene lost 4 bases, with 19 bases spanning the gap. Germline V CDR1 and CDR2: SEHNR, FQNEAQ (reference sequence). The CDR3 extends over 16 amino acids. CDR3 coding DNA: TGTGCCAGCAGCCAAGGGGGGGCCCTTATGTCAGATACGCAGTATTTT. This translates into CASSQGGALMSDTQYF.

The genes are TRBV18 and TRBJ1-1, with TRBD1 matching 8 bases. This CDR3 spans 14 amino acids. Germline trimming cut 4 bases from V and 5 bases from J; bases unmatched to any gene: 6. Germline V gene sequence: CDR1 KGHSH, CDR2 LQKENI. DNA of the CDR3: TGTGCCAGCTCACTGCAGGGGGCGAGGACTGAAGCTTTCTTT. This gives the protein CASSLQGARTEAFF.

This rearrangement joins TRBV5-6 to TRBJ1-2; 9 bases are shared with TRBD1. V lost 3 bases to trimming and J lost 7 bases; unmatched junction nucleotides: 10. The germline CDR1 and CDR2 sequences are SGHDT and YYEEEE. CDR3 length: 15 residues. CDR3 protein: CASSWTGVTLSGYTF. The CDR3 DNA is TGTGCCAGCAGCTGGACAGGGGTTACGCTGAGTGGCTACACCTTC.

This clone appeared a single time. The J gene is TRBJ1-3, the V gene TRBV3-1 (or the pseudogene TRBV3-2); 7 nucleotides align to TRBD1. V lost 4 bases, J lost 0 bases, and 6 bases stayed unmatched. Germline CDR1 and CDR2: LGHDT and YNNKEL (reference sequence). This CDR3 is 16 amino acids long. The CDR3 nucleotides read TGTGCCAGCAGCCGGGACAGATCTTACTCTGGAAACACCATATATTTT. As protein: CASSRDRSYSGNTIYF.